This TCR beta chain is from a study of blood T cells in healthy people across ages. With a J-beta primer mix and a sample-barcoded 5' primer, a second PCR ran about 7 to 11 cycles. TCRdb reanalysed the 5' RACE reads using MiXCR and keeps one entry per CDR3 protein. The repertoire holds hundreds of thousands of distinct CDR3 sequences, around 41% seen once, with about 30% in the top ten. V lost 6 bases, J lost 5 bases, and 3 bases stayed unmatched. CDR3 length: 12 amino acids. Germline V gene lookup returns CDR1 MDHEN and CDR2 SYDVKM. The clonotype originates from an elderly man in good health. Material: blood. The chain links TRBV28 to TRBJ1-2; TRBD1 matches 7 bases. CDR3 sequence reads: CASRTGIYGYTF. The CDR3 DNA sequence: TGTGCCAGCAGGACAGGGATATATGGCTACACCTTC.